This entry is about one TCR beta chain. The antigen is unknown. This entry comes from a study of cytomegalovirus exposure and HLA in healthy donors. PCR primers comprised 60 Vbeta and 13 Jbeta primers. Only in-frame clones appear in the TCRdb table, and some are missing; sequencing was by immunoSEQ multiplex PCR. The sample contains under 250,000 clones, 76% of which appear only once. Study-wide results and limits: Clonal expansion, a later analysis showed, was greater in HLA-associated TCR beta chains than in equally common others. TCR beta chains numbering some 160 were designated cytomegalovirus-associated.

The sequence was collected from a man aged 18 to 35 in good health and CMV-seronegative. Input material: PBMCs.

This CDR3 reads CASSPGQNEKLFF. In DNA form, the CDR3 reads TGTGCCAGCTCTCCAGGACAGAATGAAAAACTGTTTTTT. The rearrangement links TRBV18 to TRBJ1-4; possibly TRBD1 for D (6 bases). CDR1 and CDR2 from the germline V gene are KGHSH and LQKENI. V lost 6 bases and J 5 bases, leaving 10 bases between the germline ends. The length of the CDR3 is 13 residues.